The clone carrying this TCR beta chain was counted between two and nine times. Its matching antigen is unknown. A second PCR of about 7 to 12 cycles used a sample-barcoded 5' primer and a J-beta primer mix. From the 5' RACE reads, TCRdb called clonotypes with MiXCR, one entry per CDR3 protein. Here the sample spans some 1,000,000 distinct CDR3 sequences, roughly 24% being singletons. This sample is part of a study of blood T cells in healthy people across ages. Study-level results: Per million T cells, TCR beta diversity dropped roughly linearly as age increased. Investigators treated diversity estimates from one million T cells as underestimates.

The CDR3 has 15 amino acids. CDR1 SGHVS and CDR2 FQNEAQ come from the germline V gene. A further study also used this sample, focusing on T cells of mothers and their children. That work states: Per child, 3 million or so TCR beta CDR3 reads were obtained, against over 9.5 million per mother. Within related and unrelated pairs, thymic selection shapes TCR recombination output in a similar way.

Sample: blood. V is TRBV7-8 and J is TRBJ2-5; a weak D match, TRBD2 (6 bases). The DNA end is a closer match to TRBJ2-1, so the J assignment may be wrong. The TCR originated in a girl aged 2-10 years in good health. The CDR3: CASSLYSREEIEQFF. The CDR3 nucleotides are TGTGCCAGCAGCTTGTACTCGAGGGAGGAAATTGAGCAGTTCTTC.